The subject of this entry is one T cell receptor (beta chain). Its antigen is still unknown. 13 Jbeta primers and 60 Vbeta primers were used for the PCR. Using immunoSEQ multiplex PCR, the repertoire was profiled, and TCRdb retains in-frame clones only, with some absent. The data hold approximately 150,000 clones, with 80% observed a single time. The data are from a study of cytomegalovirus exposure and HLA in healthy donors. For the study at large: Earlier work reported 100 million or so unique TCR beta sequences from 180 million or so T cells.

The study's findings and limits: It was shown in a later analysis that HLA-associated TCR beta chains were more clonally expanded than other, equally common chains. As was reported, the HLA-A and HLA-B alleles of most subjects were accurately predicted from TCR beta sequences. Investigators reported around 150 TCR beta chains as tied to cytomegalovirus.

V lost 7 bases and J lost 4; bases outside the gene matches: 11. The CDR3 has 14 amino acids. Germline CDR1 SQVTM, CDR2 ANQGSEA. The chain is built from TRBV29-1 and TRBJ1-2; TRBD1 matches at 8 bases. This sequence originates from a woman in her forties or fifties in good health and CMV-seronegative. Sequencing was carried out using PBMCs. CDR3 DNA sequence: TGCAGCGCCCCCGAGACAGGGGAAGTCTATGGCTACACCTTC. The encoded protein is CSAPETGEVYGYTF.